This TCR beta chain was found in a study of blood T cell repertoires in COVID-19. As for the study in general: Both acute and convalescent COVID-19 samples were obtained from the United States, Italy and Spain.

Germline CDR1 reads MDHEN; CDR2 reads SYDVKM. The CDR3 totals 14 residues. V lost 6 bases, J lost 4 bases, and 15 bases lay in between. Original data processing: It was from reference gene primer amplification that nucleated cell counts were estimated. Profiling relied on immunoSEQ multiplex PCR, and the TCRdb table lists in-frame clones only, not all of them. V and J calls plus clone size are reproduced from that table; the DNA served to infer D and trimming. The sample includes over 350,000 clones, approximately 90% of them seen just once. This clonotype was sampled from a woman under 40 with acute or convalescent COVID-19. V gene TRBV28 combines with J gene TRBJ2-5; tentatively, D is TRBD1 (5 bases). Sequencing was done on a sample of peripheral blood. As DNA, the CDR3 is TGTGCCAGCAGCCTCCCCCAGGGTGGAGAGACCCAGTACTTC. It codes for CASSLPQGGETQYF.